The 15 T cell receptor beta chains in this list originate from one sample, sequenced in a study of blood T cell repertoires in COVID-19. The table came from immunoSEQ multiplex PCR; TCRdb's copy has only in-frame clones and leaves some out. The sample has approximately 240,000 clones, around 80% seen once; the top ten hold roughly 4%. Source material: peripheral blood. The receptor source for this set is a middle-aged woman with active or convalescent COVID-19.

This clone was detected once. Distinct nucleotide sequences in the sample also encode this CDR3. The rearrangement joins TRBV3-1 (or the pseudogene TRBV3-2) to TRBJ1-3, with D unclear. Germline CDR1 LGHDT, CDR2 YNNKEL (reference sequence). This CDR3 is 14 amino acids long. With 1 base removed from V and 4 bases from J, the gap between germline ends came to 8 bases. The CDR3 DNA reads TGTGCCAGCAGCCAAGGCGGAACGGGAAACACCATATATTTT. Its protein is CASSQGGTGNTIYF.

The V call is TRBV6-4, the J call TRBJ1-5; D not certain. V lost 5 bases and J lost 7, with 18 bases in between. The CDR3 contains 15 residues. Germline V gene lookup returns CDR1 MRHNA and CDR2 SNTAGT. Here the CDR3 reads CASSSDPERRQPQHF. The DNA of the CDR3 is TGTGCCAGCAGTTCCGACCCGGAAAGGAGACAGCCCCAGCATTTT.

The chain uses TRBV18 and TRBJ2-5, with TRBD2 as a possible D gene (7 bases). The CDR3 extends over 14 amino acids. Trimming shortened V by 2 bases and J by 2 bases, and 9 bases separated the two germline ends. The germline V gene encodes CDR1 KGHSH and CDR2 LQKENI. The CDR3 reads CASSPRGGQETQYF. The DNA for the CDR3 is TGTGCCAGCTCACCAAGGGGGGGGCAAGAGACCCAGTACTTC.

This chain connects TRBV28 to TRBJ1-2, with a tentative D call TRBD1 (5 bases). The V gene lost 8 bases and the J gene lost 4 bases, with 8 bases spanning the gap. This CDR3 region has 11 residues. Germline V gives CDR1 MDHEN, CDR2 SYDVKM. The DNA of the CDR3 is TGTGCCAGCGCGGGGGGCTATGGCTACACCTTC. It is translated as CASAGGYGYTF.

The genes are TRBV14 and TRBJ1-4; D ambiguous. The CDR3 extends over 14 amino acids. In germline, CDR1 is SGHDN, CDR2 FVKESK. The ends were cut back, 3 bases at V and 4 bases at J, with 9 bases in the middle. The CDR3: CASSHAGFNEKLFF. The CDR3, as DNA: TGTGCCAGCAGCCATGCAGGCTTTAATGAAAAACTGTTTTTT.

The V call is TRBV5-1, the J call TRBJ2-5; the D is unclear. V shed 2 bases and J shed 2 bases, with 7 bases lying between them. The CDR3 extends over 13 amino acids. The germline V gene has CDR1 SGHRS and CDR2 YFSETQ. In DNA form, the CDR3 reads TGCGCCAGCAGCTTCGGCGGTCAAGAGACCCAGTACTTC. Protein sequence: CASSFGGQETQYF.

The DNA of the CDR3 is TGTGCCAGCAGCAAAGCGGTCAGATTTAGCAATCAGCCCCAGCATTTT. Translating gives CASSKAVRFSNQPQHF. The chain combines TRBV21-1 with TRBJ1-5; the DNA was not used to check the table's D call, TRBD1. TRBV21-1 is marked as a pseudogene. This CDR3 contains 16 residues.

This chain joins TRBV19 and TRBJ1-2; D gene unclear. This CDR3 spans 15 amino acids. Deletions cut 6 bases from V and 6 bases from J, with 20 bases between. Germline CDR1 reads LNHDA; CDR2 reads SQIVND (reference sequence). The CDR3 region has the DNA TGTGCCAGTAGGTCGTACCGGGAGAAAGACGATGGCTACACCTTC. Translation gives CASRSYREKDDGYTF. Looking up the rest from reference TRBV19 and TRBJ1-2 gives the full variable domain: DGGITQSPKYLFRKEGQNVTLSCEQNLNHDAMYWYRQDPGQGLRLIYYSQIVNDFQKGDIAEGYSVSREKKESFPLTVTSAQKNPTAFYLCASRSYREKDDGYTFGSGTRLTVV.

In DNA, the CDR3 is TGTGCCAGCAGCACGCGACACCCGATGAACACTGAAGCTTTCTTT. Its protein product is CASSTRHPMNTEAFF. The chain employs TRBV14 and TRBJ1-1; D is uncertain. The CDR3 runs to 15 residues. Trimming took 5 bases from V and 0 from J, leaving 13 bases between them. Germline-derived CDR1 and CDR2 are SGHDN and FVKESK.

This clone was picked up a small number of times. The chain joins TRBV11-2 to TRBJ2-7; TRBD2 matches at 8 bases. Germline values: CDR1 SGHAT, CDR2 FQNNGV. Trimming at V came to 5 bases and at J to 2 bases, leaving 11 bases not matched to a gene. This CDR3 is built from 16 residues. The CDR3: CASSPRRGAFAYEQYF. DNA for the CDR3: TGTGCCAGCAGCCCCCGGCGGGGGGCTTTTGCCTACGAGCAGTACTTC.

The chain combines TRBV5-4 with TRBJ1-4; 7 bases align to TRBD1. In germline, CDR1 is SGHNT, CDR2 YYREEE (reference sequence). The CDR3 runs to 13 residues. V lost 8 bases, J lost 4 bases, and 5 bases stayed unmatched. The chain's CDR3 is CASSRDSNEKLFF. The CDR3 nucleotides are TGTGCCAGTTCTAGGGACAGTAATGAAAAACTGTTTTTT. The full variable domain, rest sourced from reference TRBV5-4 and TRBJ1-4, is ETGVTQSPTHLIKTRGQQVTLRCSSQSGHNTVSWYQQALGQGPQFIFQYYREEENGRGNFPPRFSGLQFPNYSSELNVNALELDDSALYLCASSRDSNEKLFFGSGTQLSVL.

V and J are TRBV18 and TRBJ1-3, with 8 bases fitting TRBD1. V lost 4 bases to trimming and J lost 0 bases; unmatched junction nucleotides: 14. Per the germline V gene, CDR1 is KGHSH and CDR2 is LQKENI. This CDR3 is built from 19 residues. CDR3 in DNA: TGTGCCAGCTCACTCCAGGGGGCCGTTTTCCCCTACTCTGGAAACACCATATATTTT. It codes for CASSLQGAVFPYSGNTIYF.

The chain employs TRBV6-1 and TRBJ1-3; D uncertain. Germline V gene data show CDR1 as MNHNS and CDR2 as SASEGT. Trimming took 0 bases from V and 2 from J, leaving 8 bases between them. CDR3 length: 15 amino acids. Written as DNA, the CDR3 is TGTGCCAGCAGTGAAGCACAGAGACCTGGAAACACCATATATTTT. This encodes CASSEAQRPGNTIYF.

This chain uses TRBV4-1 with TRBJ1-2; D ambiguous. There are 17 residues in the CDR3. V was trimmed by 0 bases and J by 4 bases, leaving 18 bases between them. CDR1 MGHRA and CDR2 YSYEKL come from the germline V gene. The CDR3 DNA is TGCGCCAGCAGCCAAGATCTCGGTTTGGGGAGACCCTATGGCTACACCTTC. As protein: CASSQDLGLGRPYGYTF.

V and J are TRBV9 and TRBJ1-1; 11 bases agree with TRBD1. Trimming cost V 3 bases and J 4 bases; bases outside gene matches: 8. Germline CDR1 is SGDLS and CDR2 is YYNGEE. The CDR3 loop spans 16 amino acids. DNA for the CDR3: TGTGCCAGCAGCGCAGGGGACAGGGGGTCGAGCACTGAAGCTTTCTTT. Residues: CASSAGDRGSSTEAFF. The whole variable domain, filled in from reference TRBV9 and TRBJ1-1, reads DSGVTQTPKHLITATGQRVTLRCSPRSGDLSVYWYQQSLDQGLQFLIQYYNGEERAKGNILERFSAQQFPDLHSELNLSSLELGDSALYFCASSAGDRGSSTEAFFGQGTRLTVV.